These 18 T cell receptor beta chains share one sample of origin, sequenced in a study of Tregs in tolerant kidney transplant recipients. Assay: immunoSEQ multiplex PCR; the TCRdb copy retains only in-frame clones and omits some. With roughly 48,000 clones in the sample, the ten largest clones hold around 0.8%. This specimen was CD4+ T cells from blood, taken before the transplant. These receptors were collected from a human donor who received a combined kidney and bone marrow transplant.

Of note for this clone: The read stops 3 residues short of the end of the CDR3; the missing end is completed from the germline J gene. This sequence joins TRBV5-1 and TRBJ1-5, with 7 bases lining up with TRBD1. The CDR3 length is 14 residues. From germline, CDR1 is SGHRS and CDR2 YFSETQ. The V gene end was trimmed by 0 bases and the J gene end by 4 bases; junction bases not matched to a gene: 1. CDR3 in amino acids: CASSLATGNQPQHF. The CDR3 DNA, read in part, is TGCGCCAGCAGCTTGGCGACAGGGAATCAGCCC. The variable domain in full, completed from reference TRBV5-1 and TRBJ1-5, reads KAGVTQTPRYLIKTRGQQVTLSCSPISGHRSVSWYQQTPGQGLQFLFEYFSETQRNKGNFPGRFSGRQFSNSRSEMNVSTLELGDSALYLCASSLATGNQPQHFGDGTRLSIL.

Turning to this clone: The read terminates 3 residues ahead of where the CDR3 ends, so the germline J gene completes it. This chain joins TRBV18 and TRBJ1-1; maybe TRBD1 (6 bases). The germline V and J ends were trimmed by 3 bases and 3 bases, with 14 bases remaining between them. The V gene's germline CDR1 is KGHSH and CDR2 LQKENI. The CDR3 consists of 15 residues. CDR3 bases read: TGTGCCAGCTCACCCTTTTCGGGGGGGCACACTGAA. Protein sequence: CASSPFSGGHTE. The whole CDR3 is CASSPFSGGHTEAFF.

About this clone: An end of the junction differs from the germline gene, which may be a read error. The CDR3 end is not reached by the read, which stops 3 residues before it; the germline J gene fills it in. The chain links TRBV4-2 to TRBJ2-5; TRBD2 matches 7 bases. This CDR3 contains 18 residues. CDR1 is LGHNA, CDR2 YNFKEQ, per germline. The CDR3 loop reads CASSQDMSASGVQETQYF. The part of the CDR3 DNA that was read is TGCGCCAGCAGCCAAGATATGTCGGCTAGCGGAGTCCAAGAGACC.

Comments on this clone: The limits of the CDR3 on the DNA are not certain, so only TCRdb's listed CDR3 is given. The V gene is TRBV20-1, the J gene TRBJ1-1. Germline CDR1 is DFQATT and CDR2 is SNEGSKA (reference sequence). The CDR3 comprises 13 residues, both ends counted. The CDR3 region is CSAASGRGTEAFF.

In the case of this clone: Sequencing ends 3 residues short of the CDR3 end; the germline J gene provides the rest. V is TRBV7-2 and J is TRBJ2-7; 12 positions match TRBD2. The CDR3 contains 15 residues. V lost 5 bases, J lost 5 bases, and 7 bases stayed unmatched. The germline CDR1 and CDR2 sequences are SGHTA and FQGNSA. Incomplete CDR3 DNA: TGTGCCAGCAGCGGACGGACTAGCGGGAAAAACGAG. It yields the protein CASSGRTSGKNE. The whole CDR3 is CASSGRTSGKNEQYF.

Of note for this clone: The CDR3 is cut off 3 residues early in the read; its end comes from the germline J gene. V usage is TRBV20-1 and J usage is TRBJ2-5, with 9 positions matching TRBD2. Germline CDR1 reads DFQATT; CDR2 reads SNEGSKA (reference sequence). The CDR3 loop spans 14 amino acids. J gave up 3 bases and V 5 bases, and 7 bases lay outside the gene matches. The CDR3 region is CSAYSAGGEETQYF. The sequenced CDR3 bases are TGCAGTGCTTATTCAGCGGGAGGAGAAGAGACC.

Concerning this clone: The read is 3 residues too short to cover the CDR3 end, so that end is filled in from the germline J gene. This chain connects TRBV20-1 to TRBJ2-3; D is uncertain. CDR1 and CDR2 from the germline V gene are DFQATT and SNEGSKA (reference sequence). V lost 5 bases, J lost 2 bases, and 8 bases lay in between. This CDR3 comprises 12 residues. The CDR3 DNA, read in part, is TGCAGTGCTCCTCTCTACACAGATACG. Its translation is CSAPLYTDT. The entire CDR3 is CSAPLYTDTQYF.

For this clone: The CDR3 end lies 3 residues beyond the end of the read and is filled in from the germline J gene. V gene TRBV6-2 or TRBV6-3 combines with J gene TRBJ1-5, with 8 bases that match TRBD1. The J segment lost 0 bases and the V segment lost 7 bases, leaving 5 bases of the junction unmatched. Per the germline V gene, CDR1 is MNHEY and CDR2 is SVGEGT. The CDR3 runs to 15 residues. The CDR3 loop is CASIKTGGSNQPQHF. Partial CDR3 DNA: TGTGCCAGCATTAAAACAGGGGGTAGCAATCAGCCC.

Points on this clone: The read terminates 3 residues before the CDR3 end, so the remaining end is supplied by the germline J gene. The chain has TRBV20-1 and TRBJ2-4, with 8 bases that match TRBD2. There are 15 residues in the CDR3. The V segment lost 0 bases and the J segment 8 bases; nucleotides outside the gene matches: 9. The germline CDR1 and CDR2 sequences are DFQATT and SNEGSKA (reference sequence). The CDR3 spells CSARDPLAGRDIQYF. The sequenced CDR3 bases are TGCAGTGCTAGAGATCCCCTAGCGGGTAGGGACATT.

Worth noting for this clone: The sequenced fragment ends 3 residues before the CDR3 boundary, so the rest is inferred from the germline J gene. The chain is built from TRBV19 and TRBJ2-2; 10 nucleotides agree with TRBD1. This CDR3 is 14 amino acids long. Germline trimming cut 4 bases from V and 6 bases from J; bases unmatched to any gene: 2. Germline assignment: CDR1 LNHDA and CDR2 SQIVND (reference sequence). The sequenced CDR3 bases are TGTGCCAGTAGTAGGACAGGGGGTTCCGGGGAG. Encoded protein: CASSRTGGSGE. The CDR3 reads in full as CASSRTGGSGELFF.

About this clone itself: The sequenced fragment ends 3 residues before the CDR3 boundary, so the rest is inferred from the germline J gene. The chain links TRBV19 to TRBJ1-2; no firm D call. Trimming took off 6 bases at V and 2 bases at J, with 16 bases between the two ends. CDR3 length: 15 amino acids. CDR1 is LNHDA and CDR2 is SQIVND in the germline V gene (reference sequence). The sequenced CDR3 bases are TGTGCCAGTAGGGGCTTTGGGTCGAAAAACTATGGC. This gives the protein CASRGFGSKNYG. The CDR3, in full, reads CASRGFGSKNYGYTF. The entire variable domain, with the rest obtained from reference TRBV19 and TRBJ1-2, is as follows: DGGITQSPKYLFRKEGQNVTLSCEQNLNHDAMYWYRQDPGQGLRLIYYSQIVNDFQKGDIAEGYSVSREKKESFPLTVTSAQKNPTAFYLCASRGFGSKNYGYTFGSGTRLTVV.

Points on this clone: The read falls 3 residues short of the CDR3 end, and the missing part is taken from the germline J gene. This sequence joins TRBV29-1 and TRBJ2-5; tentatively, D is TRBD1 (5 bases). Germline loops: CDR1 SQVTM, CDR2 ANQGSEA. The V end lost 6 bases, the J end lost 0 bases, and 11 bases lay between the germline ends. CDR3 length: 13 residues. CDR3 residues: CSVETANQETQYF. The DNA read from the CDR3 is TGCAGCGTAGAGACAGCAAACCAAGAGACC.

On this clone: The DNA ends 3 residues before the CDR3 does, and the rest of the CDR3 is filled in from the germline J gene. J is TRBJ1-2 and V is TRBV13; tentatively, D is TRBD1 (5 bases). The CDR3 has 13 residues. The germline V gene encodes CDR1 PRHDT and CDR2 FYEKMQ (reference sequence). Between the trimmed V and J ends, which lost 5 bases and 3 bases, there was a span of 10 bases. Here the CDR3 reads CASSRGGDYGYTF. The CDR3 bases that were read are TGTGCCAGCAGCCGCGGGGGGGACTATGGC.

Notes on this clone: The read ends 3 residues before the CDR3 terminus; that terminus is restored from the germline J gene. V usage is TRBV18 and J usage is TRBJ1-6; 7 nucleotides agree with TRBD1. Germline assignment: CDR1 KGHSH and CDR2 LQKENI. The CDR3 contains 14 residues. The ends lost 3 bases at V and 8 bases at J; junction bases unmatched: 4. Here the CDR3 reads CASSPGTADSPLHF. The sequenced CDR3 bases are TGTGCCAGCTCACCCGGGACAGCAGATTCACCC. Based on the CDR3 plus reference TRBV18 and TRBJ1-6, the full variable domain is NAGVMQNPRHLVRRRGQEARLRCSPMKGHSHVYWYRQLPEEGLKFMVYLQKENIIDESGMPKERFSAEFPKEGPSILRIQQVVRGDSAAYFCASSPGTADSPLHFGNGTRLTVT.

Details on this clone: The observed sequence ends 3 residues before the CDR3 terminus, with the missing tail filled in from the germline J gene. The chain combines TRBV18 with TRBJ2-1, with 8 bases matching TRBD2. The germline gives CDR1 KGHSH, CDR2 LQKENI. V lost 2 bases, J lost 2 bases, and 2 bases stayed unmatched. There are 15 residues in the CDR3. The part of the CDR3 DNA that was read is TGTGCCAGCTCACCAACTAGCGGAACCTACAATGAG. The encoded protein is CASSPTSGTYNE. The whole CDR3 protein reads CASSPTSGTYNEQFF.

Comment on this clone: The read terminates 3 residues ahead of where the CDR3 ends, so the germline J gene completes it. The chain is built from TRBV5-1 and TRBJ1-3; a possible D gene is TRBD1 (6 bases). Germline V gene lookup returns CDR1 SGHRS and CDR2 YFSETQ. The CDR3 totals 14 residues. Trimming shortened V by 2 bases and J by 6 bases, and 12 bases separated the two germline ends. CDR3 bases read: TGCGCCAGCAGCTTAGGGGGACCGAAAAACACC. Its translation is CASSLGGPKNT. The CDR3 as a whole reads CASSLGGPKNTIYF.

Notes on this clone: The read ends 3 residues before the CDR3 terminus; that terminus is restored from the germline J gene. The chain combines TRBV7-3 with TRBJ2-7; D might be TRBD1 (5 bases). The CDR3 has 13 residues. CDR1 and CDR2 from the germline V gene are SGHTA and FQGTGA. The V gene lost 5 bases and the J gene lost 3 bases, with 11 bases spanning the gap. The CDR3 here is CASSKGQGYEQYF. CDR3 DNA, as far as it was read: TGTGCCAGCAGCAAGGGCCAGGGCTACGAG.

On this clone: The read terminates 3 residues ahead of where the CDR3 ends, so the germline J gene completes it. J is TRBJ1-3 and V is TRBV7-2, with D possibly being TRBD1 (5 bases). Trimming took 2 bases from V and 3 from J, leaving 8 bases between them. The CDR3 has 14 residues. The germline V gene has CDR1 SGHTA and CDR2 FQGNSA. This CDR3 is CASSLWGVGNTIYF. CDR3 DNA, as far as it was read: TGTGCCAGCAGCTTATGGGGGGTTGGAAACACC.